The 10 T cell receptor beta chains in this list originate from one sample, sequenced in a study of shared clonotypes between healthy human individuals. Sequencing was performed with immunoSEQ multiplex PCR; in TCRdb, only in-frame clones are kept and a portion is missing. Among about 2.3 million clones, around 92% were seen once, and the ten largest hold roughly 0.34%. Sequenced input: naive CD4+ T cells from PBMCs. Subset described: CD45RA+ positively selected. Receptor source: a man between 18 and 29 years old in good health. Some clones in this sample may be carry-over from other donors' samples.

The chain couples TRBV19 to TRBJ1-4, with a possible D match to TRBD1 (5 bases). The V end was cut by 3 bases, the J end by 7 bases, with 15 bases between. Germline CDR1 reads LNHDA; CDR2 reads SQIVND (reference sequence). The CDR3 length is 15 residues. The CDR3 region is CASSILGDSGEKLFF. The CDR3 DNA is TGTGCCAGTAGTATTTTAGGGGACTCCGGTGAAAAACTGTTTTTT.

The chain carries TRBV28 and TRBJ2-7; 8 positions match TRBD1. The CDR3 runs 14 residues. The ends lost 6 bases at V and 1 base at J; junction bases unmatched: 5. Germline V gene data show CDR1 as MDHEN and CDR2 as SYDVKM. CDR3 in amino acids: CASRRQGNSYEQYF. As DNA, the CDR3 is TGTGCCAGCAGGAGACAGGGGAATTCCTACGAGCAGTACTTC. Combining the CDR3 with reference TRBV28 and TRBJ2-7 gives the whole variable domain DVKVTQSSRYLVKRTGEKVFLECVQDMDHENMFWYRQDPGLGLRLIYFSYDVKMKEKGDIPEGYSVSREKKERFSLILESASTNQTSMYLCASRRQGNSYEQYFGPGTRLTVT.

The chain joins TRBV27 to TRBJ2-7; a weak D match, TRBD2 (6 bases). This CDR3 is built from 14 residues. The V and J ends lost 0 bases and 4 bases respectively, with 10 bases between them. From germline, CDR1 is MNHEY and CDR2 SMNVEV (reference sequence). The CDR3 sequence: CASSLSPGEYEQYF. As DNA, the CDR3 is TGTGCCAGCAGTTTATCGCCGGGGGAATACGAGCAGTACTTC.

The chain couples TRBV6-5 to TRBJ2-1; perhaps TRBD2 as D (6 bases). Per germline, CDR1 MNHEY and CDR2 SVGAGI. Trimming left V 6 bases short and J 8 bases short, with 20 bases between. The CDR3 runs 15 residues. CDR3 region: CASSTLAVPRDEQFF. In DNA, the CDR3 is TGTGCCAGCAGCACCTTAGCGGTCCCCCGGGATGAGCAGTTCTTC.

The CDR3 spells CASSMDRGISPLHF. CDR3 nucleotides: TGTGCCAGCAGCATGGACAGGGGGATTTCACCCCTCCACTTT. The chain uses TRBV9 and TRBJ1-6, with 10 bases lining up with TRBD1. The CDR3 extends over 14 amino acids. Germline CDR1 is SGDLS and CDR2 is YYNGEE. The V gene end was trimmed by 4 bases and the J gene end by 9 bases; junction bases not matched to a gene: 4.

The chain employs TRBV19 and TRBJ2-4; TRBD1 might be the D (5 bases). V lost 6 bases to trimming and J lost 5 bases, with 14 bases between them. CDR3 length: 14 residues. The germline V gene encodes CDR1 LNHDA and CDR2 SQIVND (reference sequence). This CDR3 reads CASSRTDSQNIQYF. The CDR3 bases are TGTGCCAGTAGCCGCACCGACAGTCAAAACATTCAGTACTTC.

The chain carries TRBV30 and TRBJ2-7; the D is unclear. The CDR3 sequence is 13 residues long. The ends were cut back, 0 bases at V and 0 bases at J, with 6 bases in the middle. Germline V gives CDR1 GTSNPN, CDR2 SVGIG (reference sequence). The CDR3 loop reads CAWSVRNSYEQYF. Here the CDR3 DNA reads TGTGCCTGGAGTGTGCGGAACTCCTACGAGCAGTACTTC.

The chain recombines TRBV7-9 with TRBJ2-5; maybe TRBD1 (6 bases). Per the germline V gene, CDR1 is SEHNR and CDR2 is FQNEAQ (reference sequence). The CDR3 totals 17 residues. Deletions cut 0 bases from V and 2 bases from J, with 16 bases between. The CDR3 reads CASSLAIEAGAQETQYF. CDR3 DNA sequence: TGTGCCAGCAGCTTAGCGATTGAGGCAGGGGCTCAAGAGACCCAGTACTTC.

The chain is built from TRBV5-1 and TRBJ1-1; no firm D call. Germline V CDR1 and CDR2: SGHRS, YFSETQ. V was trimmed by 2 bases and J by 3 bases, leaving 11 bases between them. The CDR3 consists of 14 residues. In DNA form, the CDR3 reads TGCGCCAGCAGCTTTAACAGCGCGGACACTGAAGCTTTCTTT. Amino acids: CASSFNSADTEAFF.

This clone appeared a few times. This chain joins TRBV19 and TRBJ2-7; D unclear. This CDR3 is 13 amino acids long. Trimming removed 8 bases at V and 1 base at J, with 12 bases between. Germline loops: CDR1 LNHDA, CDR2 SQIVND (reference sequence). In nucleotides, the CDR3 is TGTGCCAGTTCGACATCTCTATCCTACGAGCAGTACTTC. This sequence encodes CASSTSLSYEQYF. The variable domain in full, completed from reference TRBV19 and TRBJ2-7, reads DGGITQSPKYLFRKEGQNVTLSCEQNLNHDAMYWYRQDPGQGLRLIYYSQIVNDFQKGDIAEGYSVSREKKESFPLTVTSAQKNPTAFYLCASSTSLSYEQYFGPGTRLTVT.